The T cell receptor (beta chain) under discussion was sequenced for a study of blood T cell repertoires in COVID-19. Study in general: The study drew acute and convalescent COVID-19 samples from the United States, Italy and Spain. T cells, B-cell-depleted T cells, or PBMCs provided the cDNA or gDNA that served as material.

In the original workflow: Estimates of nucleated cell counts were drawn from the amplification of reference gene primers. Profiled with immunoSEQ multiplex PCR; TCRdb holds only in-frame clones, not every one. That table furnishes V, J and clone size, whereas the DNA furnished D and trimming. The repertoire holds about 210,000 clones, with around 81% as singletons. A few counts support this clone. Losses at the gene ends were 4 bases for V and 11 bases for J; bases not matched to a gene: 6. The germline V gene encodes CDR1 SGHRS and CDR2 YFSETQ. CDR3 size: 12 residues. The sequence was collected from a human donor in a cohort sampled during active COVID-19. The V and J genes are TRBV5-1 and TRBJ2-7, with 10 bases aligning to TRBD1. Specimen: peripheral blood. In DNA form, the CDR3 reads TGCGCCAGCAGCCCGGACAGGGGGGCAAAGTACTTC. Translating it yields CASSPDRGAKYF.